This TCR beta chain was captured in a study of PD-1 blockade in classical Hodgkin lymphoma. After autologous stem cell transplantation all patients relapsed, and prior brentuximab vedotin exposure differed between cohorts. Responses achieved at best were complete response, partial response or progressive disease. Germline V CDR1 and CDR2: MDHEN, SYDVKM. The CDR3 is made up of 14 amino acids. Losses at the gene ends were 8 bases for V and 3 bases for J; bases not matched to a gene: 7. Libraries were prepared by immunoSEQ multiplex PCR; TCRdb keeps only in-frame clonotypes and omits some of them. The table records more than 30,000 clones, over 60% of them present only once. Overall study results and limits: Relative to healthy donors, newly diagnosed patients reportedly had lower baseline TCR diversity, which was reported as lower still in relapsed/refractory patients. Patients newly diagnosed and complete responders had comparable baseline diversity. Repertoires differed for reasons still undefined, possibly disease activity or prior therapy.

A word on this clone: What it binds is unknown.

This clonotype was obtained from a human donor with classical Hodgkin lymphoma. Here the sequenced sample was peripheral blood mononuclear cells (PBMCs), taken before the second cycle of nivolumab. The chain links TRBV28 to TRBJ2-3; 8 nucleotides line up with TRBD1. The chain's CDR3 is CASEDRGGTDTQYF. The DNA of the CDR3 is TGTGCCAGCGAAGACAGGGGCGGTACAGATACGCAGTATTTT. Variable domain in full (rest from reference TRBV28 and TRBJ2-3): DVKVTQSSRYLVKRTGEKVFLECVQDMDHENMFWYRQDPGLGLRLIYFSYDVKMKEKGDIPEGYSVSREKKERFSLILESASTNQTSMYLCASEDRGGTDTQYFGPGTRLTVL.